The 2 T cell receptor beta chains given below trace back to one sample, sequenced in a study of cytomegalovirus exposure and HLA in healthy donors. Primers: 60 Vbeta forward and 13 Jbeta reverse. Only in-frame clones appear in the TCRdb table, and some are missing; sequencing was by immunoSEQ multiplex PCR. The sample shows 150,000 to 200,000 clones, 80% of them seen only once. The sequencing sample was made of PBMCs. These receptors were taken from a man in his forties in good health and CMV-seronegative.

J is TRBJ1-6 and V is TRBV5-4, with 7 bases that match TRBD1. There are 18 residues in the CDR3. The J segment lost 0 bases and the V segment lost 4 bases, leaving 10 bases of the junction unmatched. From germline, CDR1 is SGHNT and CDR2 YYREEE (reference sequence). CDR3 sequence (DNA): TGTGCCAGCAGCGCAGGGGGGCGGGGTAACTCCTATAATTCACCCCTCCACTTT. It translates to CASSAGGRGNSYNSPLHF.

The chain combines TRBV9 with TRBJ1-2; 7 bases fit TRBD1. The V gene end was trimmed by 0 bases and the J gene end by 3 bases; junction bases not matched to a gene: 5. Germline V CDR1 and CDR2: SGDLS, YYNGEE. This CDR3 has 15 residues. Here the CDR3 reads CASSVEAGGDYGYTF. The DNA for the CDR3 is TGTGCCAGCAGCGTAGAGGCAGGGGGTGACTATGGCTACACCTTC.